The 4 T cell receptor beta chains in this list originate from one sample, sequenced in a study of CD8 T cells in ankylosing spondylitis. TCRdb used MiXCR to reprocess the 5' RACE reads, holding one entry per CDR3 protein. The profile shows nearly 350,000 distinct CDR3 sequences, over 12% of them singletons. Sequencing input: blood, either unsorted or a sorted T cell fraction (not recorded which). The receptors come from a male donor with ankylosing spondylitis or in good health (not recorded which).

There are a few counts of this clonotype. The chain links TRBV5-1 to TRBJ2-5, with 12 positions matching TRBD2. Germline V gene sequence: CDR1 SGHRS, CDR2 YFSETQ. J was trimmed by 3 bases and V by 7 bases; bases with no gene match: 7. The CDR3 sequence is 15 residues long. The CDR3 spells CASGLAGIGEETQYF. Here the CDR3 DNA reads TGCGCCAGCGGACTAGCGGGGATCGGTGAAGAGACCCAGTACTTC.

This chain uses TRBV2 with TRBJ1-2; D not certain. This CDR3 is 12 amino acids long. Trimming pared 3 bases from V and 8 bases from J, leaving 10 bases between. The germline V gene has CDR1 SNHLY and CDR2 FYNNEI. The CDR3 loop reads CASSDSLRGYTF. CDR3 DNA sequence: TGTGCCAGCAGTGACTCCTTGAGGGGCTACACCTTC.

V and J are TRBV4-1 and TRBJ2-4; 9 bases are a match to TRBD1. Germline CDR1 reads MGHRA; CDR2 reads YSYEKL. Unmatched junction bases numbered 13, after V lost 0 bases and J lost 7 bases. This CDR3 has 18 residues. CDR3 protein: CASSQDLGTGTAGNIQYF. The CDR3 coding sequence is TGCGCCAGCAGCCAAGATCTTGGGACAGGGACCGCAGGGAACATTCAGTACTTC.

This clonotype was found a few times. The J gene is TRBJ2-5, the V gene TRBV7-2, with unresolved D. Germline V CDR1 and CDR2: SGHTA, FQGNSA. V was clipped by 1 base and J by 5 bases, with 14 bases between them. The CDR3 is 15 amino acids. The CDR3 sequence is CASSLVQNPRETQYF. The CDR3 region has the DNA TGTGCCAGCAGCTTAGTGCAGAACCCTCGGGAGACCCAGTACTTC.